These T cell receptor beta chains were read from a single sample in a study of T cell responses to AZD1222 COVID-19 vaccine. TCRdb's copy holds only in-frame clones and misses some; the assay was immunoSEQ multiplex PCR. Seen here are 90,000 to 150,000 clones, about nine tenths observed once, and the top ten hold 2.6%. The sample in question was peripheral blood, obtained 28 days after the second AZD1222 dose. The receptors were gathered from an adult who received the AZD1222 COVID-19 vaccine. Both conserved end residues are part of each CDR3. Each record gives: D gene, J gene, V gene, clone size, CDR3 length, CDR3 protein, CDR3 DNA. D genes are given only for firm matches. Clone size, where shown, is once, few, many, or a class for clones that have expanded.

D gene: .
J gene: TRBJ2-2
V gene: TRBV7-9
clone size: .
CDR3 length: 14
CDR3 protein: CASSLAPDTGELFF
CDR3 DNA: TGTGCCAGCAGCTTAGCGCCAGACACCGGGGAGCTGTTTTTT

D gene: .
J gene: TRBJ2-1
V gene: TRBV5-1
clone size: .
CDR3 length: 16
CDR3 protein: CASSPRGPDSYNEQFF
CDR3 DNA: TGCGCCAGCAGCCCCCGGGGTCCGGACTCCTACAATGAGCAGTTCTTC

D gene: TRBD1
J gene: TRBJ1-4
V gene: TRBV7-8
clone size: .
CDR3 length: 14
CDR3 protein: CASRTGTGGEKLFF
CDR3 DNA: TGTGCCAGCAGAACCGGGACAGGGGGGGAAAAACTGTTTTTT

D gene: .
J gene: TRBJ1-6
V gene: TRBV7-2
clone size: .
CDR3 length: 15
CDR3 protein: CASSLADGVRSPLHF
CDR3 DNA: TGTGCCAGCAGCTTAGCTGACGGGGTTCGGTCACCCCTCCACTTT

D gene: TRBD2
J gene: TRBJ2-1
V gene: TRBV29-1
clone size: once
CDR3 length: 14
CDR3 protein: CSVEKGTSGGREFF
CDR3 DNA: TGCAGCGTTGAAAAGGGGACTAGCGGGGGCCGAGAGTTCTTC

D gene: TRBD1
J gene: TRBJ1-2
V gene: TRBV4-3
clone size: .
CDR3 length: 14
CDR3 protein: CASSIGDRAYGYTF
CDR3 DNA: TGCGCCAGCAGCATAGGGGACAGGGCCTATGGCTACACCTTC

D gene: .
J gene: TRBJ1-1
V gene: TRBV10-3
clone size: .
CDR3 length: 13
CDR3 protein: CAIRTGGTTEAFF
CDR3 DNA: TGTGCCATCAGGACGGGAGGGACCACTGAAGCTTTCTTT

D gene: .
J gene: TRBJ1-1
V gene: TRBV28
clone size: .
CDR3 length: 14
CDR3 protein: CASSSRQTNTEAFF
CDR3 DNA: TGTGCCAGCAGTTCAAGACAGACGAACACTGAAGCTTTCTTT

D gene: .
J gene: TRBJ2-7
V gene: TRBV11-2
clone size: many
CDR3 length: 14
CDR3 protein: CASSFVDSTYEQYF
CDR3 DNA: TGTGCCAGCAGCTTTGTAGATAGTACCTACGAGCAGTACTTC

D gene: .
J gene: TRBJ2-2
V gene: TRBV19
clone size: .
CDR3 length: 16
CDR3 protein: CASSINGGRNTGELFF
CDR3 DNA: TGTGCCAGTAGTATCAACGGAGGCAGGAACACCGGGGAGCTGTTTTTT

D gene: TRBD1
J gene: TRBJ1-2
V gene: TRBV5-1
clone size: .
CDR3 length: 15
CDR3 protein: CASSLGTGQAYGYTF
CDR3 DNA: TGCGCCAGCAGCTTGGGGACAGGGCAAGCCTATGGCTACACCTTC

D gene: TRBD1
J gene: TRBJ1-4
V gene: TRBV3-1/TRBV3-2
clone size: .
CDR3 length: 15
CDR3 protein: CASSLFRDRLGKLFF
CDR3 DNA: TGTGCCAGCAGCCTTTTCCGGGACAGGTTAGGGAAACTGTTTTTT

D gene: TRBD2
J gene: TRBJ2-7
V gene: TRBV30
clone size: .
CDR3 length: 14
CDR3 protein: CAWTLGGSSYEQYF
CDR3 DNA: TGTGCCTGGACCCTTGGCGGGAGCTCCTACGAGCAGTACTTC

D gene: .
J gene: TRBJ1-1
V gene: TRBV4-3
clone size: .
CDR3 length: 14
CDR3 protein: CASSWDTMNTEAFF
CDR3 DNA: TGCGCCAGCAGTTGGGACACTATGAACACTGAAGCTTTCTTT

D gene: .
J gene: TRBJ1-3
V gene: TRBV15
clone size: .
CDR3 length: 13
CDR3 protein: CATSRDRGNTIYF
CDR3 DNA: TGTGCCACCAGCAGAGATAGAGGAAACACCATATATTTT

D gene: .
J gene: TRBJ2-7
V gene: TRBV28
clone size: .
CDR3 length: 12
CDR3 protein: CASSSTPPEQYF
CDR3 DNA: TGTGCCAGCAGTTCAACCCCCCCCGAGCAGTACTTC

D gene: TRBD1
J gene: TRBJ1-1
V gene: TRBV7-9
clone size: .
CDR3 length: 16
CDR3 protein: CASSWGAGQPNTEAFF
CDR3 DNA: TGTGCCAGCAGCTGGGGGGCGGGACAGCCGAACACTGAAGCTTTCTTT

D gene: TRBD1
J gene: TRBJ2-7
V gene: TRBV20-1
clone size: .
CDR3 length: 16
CDR3 protein: CSASIDVGGISYEQYF
CDR3 DNA: TGCAGTGCTAGTATCGACGTAGGGGGCATCTCCTACGAGCAGTACTTC

D gene: .
J gene: TRBJ2-6
V gene: TRBV19
clone size: .
CDR3 length: 15
CDR3 protein: CASSNGRSGANVLTF
CDR3 DNA: TGTGCCAGTAGTAACGGCCGCTCTGGGGCCAACGTCCTGACTTTC

D gene: .
J gene: TRBJ1-4
V gene: TRBV9
clone size: .
CDR3 length: 16
CDR3 protein: CASSPTPMATNEKLFF
CDR3 DNA: TGTGCCAGCAGCCCCACCCCGATGGCAACTAATGAAAAACTGTTTTTT

D gene: .
J gene: TRBJ1-6
V gene: TRBV6-2/TRBV6-3
clone size: .
CDR3 length: 15
CDR3 protein: CASSRGGSGDSPLHF
CDR3 DNA: TGTGCCAGCAGTCGTGGGGGATCAGGGGATTCACCCCTCCACTTT

D gene: .
J gene: TRBJ2-1
V gene: TRBV7-9
clone size: .
CDR3 length: 15
CDR3 protein: CASSWLAIEGGEQFF
CDR3 DNA: TGTGCCAGCAGCTGGTTGGCCATTGAGGGCGGGGAGCAGTTCTTC

D gene: .
J gene: TRBJ1-1
V gene: TRBV2
clone size: .
CDR3 length: 13
CDR3 protein: CASSDRGYTEAFF
CDR3 DNA: TGTGCCAGCAGTGACAGGGGATACACTGAAGCTTTCTTT

D gene: TRBD2
J gene: TRBJ2-2
V gene: TRBV5-4
clone size: .
CDR3 length: 19
CDR3 protein: CASSLIAGGPLYNTGELFF
CDR3 DNA: TGTGCCAGCAGCCTTATAGCGGGGGGGCCATTATACAACACCGGGGAGCTGTTTTTT

D gene: .
J gene: TRBJ2-2
V gene: TRBV7-2
clone size: .
CDR3 length: 14
CDR3 protein: CASSSSGNAGELFF
CDR3 DNA: TGTGCCAGCAGCTCTTCAGGGAACGCCGGGGAGCTGTTTTTT

D gene: .
J gene: TRBJ2-5
V gene: TRBV7-3
clone size: .
CDR3 length: 14
CDR3 protein: CASSPLGQRETQYF
CDR3 DNA: TGTGCCAGCAGCCCCCTCGGGCAGAGGGAGACCCAGTACTTC

D gene: .
J gene: TRBJ1-3
V gene: TRBV27
clone size: few
CDR3 length: 14
CDR3 protein: CASSLSGAGNTIYF
CDR3 DNA: TGTGCCAGCAGTTTGTCGGGGGCTGGAAACACCATATATTTT

D gene: .
J gene: TRBJ1-2
V gene: TRBV18
clone size: once
CDR3 length: 16
CDR3 protein: CASPRPGGGANYGYTF
CDR3 DNA: TGTGCCAGCCCACGACCCGGGGGAGGGGCCAACTATGGCTACACCTTC

D gene: TRBD1
J gene: TRBJ1-6
V gene: TRBV19
clone size: once
CDR3 length: 14
CDR3 protein: CASSTGTGGSPLHF
CDR3 DNA: TGTGCCAGTAGTACCGGGACAGGGGGTTCACCCCTCCACTTT

D gene: .
J gene: TRBJ2-3
V gene: TRBV4-3
clone size: .
CDR3 length: 14
CDR3 protein: CASAWTASTDTQYF
CDR3 DNA: TGCGCCAGCGCGTGGACAGCGAGCACAGATACGCAGTATTTT

D gene: .
J gene: TRBJ1-2
V gene: TRBV6-1
clone size: .
CDR3 length: 13
CDR3 protein: CASSENIMGGYTF
CDR3 DNA: TGTGCCAGCAGTGAAAACATCATGGGTGGCTACACCTTC

D gene: .
J gene: TRBJ1-2
V gene: TRBV2
clone size: .
CDR3 length: 12
CDR3 protein: CASRTGIYGYTF
CDR3 DNA: TGTGCCAGCAGGACAGGCATCTATGGCTACACCTTC

D gene: TRBD1
J gene: TRBJ2-7
V gene: TRBV18
clone size: .
CDR3 length: 14
CDR3 protein: CASTLGQGAYEQYF
CDR3 DNA: TGTGCCAGCACCTTGGGACAGGGGGCTTACGAGCAGTACTTC

D gene: .
J gene: TRBJ1-1
V gene: TRBV30
clone size: few
CDR3 length: 11
CDR3 protein: CAWTPPGAAFF
CDR3 DNA: TGTGCCTGGACCCCCCCAGGGGCGGCTTTCTTT

D gene: TRBD2
J gene: TRBJ2-6
V gene: TRBV28
clone size: .
CDR3 length: 17
CDR3 protein: CASIPGGIQSGANVLTF
CDR3 DNA: TGTGCCAGCATCCCCGGGGGGATCCAATCTGGGGCCAACGTCCTGACTTTC

D gene: .
J gene: TRBJ2-2
V gene: TRBV6-2/TRBV6-3
clone size: .
CDR3 length: 15
CDR3 protein: CASSYLGAVTGELFF
CDR3 DNA: TGTGCCAGCAGTTACCTGGGGGCGGTCACCGGGGAGCTGTTTTTT

D gene: .
J gene: TRBJ1-1
V gene: TRBV5-5
clone size: once
CDR3 length: 14
CDR3 protein: CASSTPQGITEAFF
CDR3 DNA: TGTGCCAGCAGCACCCCACAGGGAATCACTGAAGCTTTCTTT

D gene: .
J gene: TRBJ1-2
V gene: TRBV18
clone size: once
CDR3 length: 14
CDR3 protein: CASSTDGTNYGYTF
CDR3 DNA: TGTGCCAGCTCCACGGACGGAACTAACTATGGCTACACCTTC

D gene: .
J gene: TRBJ1-1
V gene: TRBV29-1
clone size: .
CDR3 length: 14
CDR3 protein: CSAAFGRVNTEAFF
CDR3 DNA: TGCAGCGCCGCCTTTGGCAGGGTGAACACTGAAGCTTTCTTT

D gene: TRBD1
J gene: TRBJ2-7
V gene: TRBV7-9
clone size: .
CDR3 length: 14
CDR3 protein: CASSFGTGAYEQYF
CDR3 DNA: TGTGCCAGCAGCTTTGGGACAGGAGCCTACGAGCAGTACTTC

D gene: .
J gene: TRBJ2-1
V gene: TRBV19
clone size: .
CDR3 length: 15
CDR3 protein: CASIRRPGPAGEQFF
CDR3 DNA: TGTGCCAGTATTCGTCGTCCGGGGCCCGCCGGTGAGCAGTTCTTC

D gene: .
J gene: TRBJ1-1
V gene: TRBV15
clone size: .
CDR3 length: 13
CDR3 protein: CATRGTLGTEAFF
CDR3 DNA: TGTGCCACCAGGGGGACATTGGGCACTGAAGCTTTCTTT

D gene: .
J gene: TRBJ2-5
V gene: TRBV20-1
clone size: .
CDR3 length: 11
CDR3 protein: CSARHGDPQYF
CDR3 DNA: TGCAGTGCTAGACATGGTGACCCACAGTACTTC

D gene: .
J gene: TRBJ1-5
V gene: TRBV19
clone size: .
CDR3 length: 15
CDR3 protein: CASSIFSSSNQPQHF
CDR3 DNA: TGTGCCAGTAGTATTTTTTCCTCCTCAAATCAGCCCCAGCATTTT

D gene: .
J gene: TRBJ1-1
V gene: TRBV29-1
clone size: .
CDR3 length: 11
CDR3 protein: CSGGQNTEAFF
CDR3 DNA: TGCAGCGGGGGACAGAACACTGAAGCTTTCTTT

D gene: TRBD2
J gene: TRBJ2-2
V gene: TRBV5-1
clone size: .
CDR3 length: 18
CDR3 protein: CASSSNLLAGVRTGELFF
CDR3 DNA: TGCGCCAGCAGCTCAAACCTACTAGCGGGGGTTCGCACCGGGGAGCTGTTTTTT

D gene: TRBD1
J gene: TRBJ2-1
V gene: TRBV6-5
clone size: .
CDR3 length: 14
CDR3 protein: CASLRDRVENEQFF
CDR3 DNA: TGTGCCAGCCTCCGGGACAGGGTGGAAAATGAGCAGTTCTTC

D gene: .
J gene: TRBJ1-1
V gene: TRBV19
clone size: .
CDR3 length: 13
CDR3 protein: CASSIERSFEAFF
CDR3 DNA: TGTGCCAGTAGTATAGAGCGGTCCTTTGAAGCTTTCTTT

D gene: .
J gene: TRBJ1-1
V gene: TRBV6-2/TRBV6-3
clone size: .
CDR3 length: 12
CDR3 protein: CASSYPRGEAFF
CDR3 DNA: TGTGCCAGCAGTTACCCGAGGGGTGAAGCTTTCTTT